This T cell receptor (beta chain) was captured in a study of cytomegalovirus exposure and HLA in healthy donors. PCR primers comprised 60 Vbeta and 13 Jbeta primers. Some clones are missing from TCRdb's copy, which holds only in-frame ones; the method was immunoSEQ multiplex PCR. The sample has over 200,000 clones; 70% to 90% are singletons. Germline V CDR1 and CDR2: SQVTM, ANQGSEA. V was pared by 7 bases and J by 6 bases, with 13 bases between. There are 12 residues in the CDR3. The chain has TRBV29-1 and TRBJ2-4, with D possibly matching TRBD1 (6 bases). The sequencing sample was made of PBMCs. This receptor was identified in a human donor in good health. The CDR3: CSGASDRNIQYF. CDR3 nucleotides: TGCAGCGGTGCTTCGGACAGAAACATTCAGTACTTC. Combining the CDR3 with reference TRBV29-1 and TRBJ2-4 gives the whole variable domain SAVISQKPSRDICQRGTSLTIQCQVDSQVTMMFWYRQQPGQSLTLIATANQGSEATYESGFVIDKFPISRPNLTFSTLTVSNMSPEDSSIYLCSGASDRNIQYFGAGTRLSVL.